The 4 T cell receptor beta chains in this list originate from one sample, sequenced in a study of blood T cell repertoires in COVID-19. Libraries were prepared by immunoSEQ multiplex PCR; TCRdb keeps only in-frame clonotypes and omits some of them. The sample shows roughly 100,000 clones, roughly 87% of them seen only once. The sequenced sample consisted of peripheral blood. Receptors originate from a woman aged 45-60 years with COVID-19, enrolled during active disease.

In DNA, the CDR3 is TGTGCCAGCAGCCAGGATTGGGGGGCCGGGGAGCTGTTTTTT. It yields the protein CASSQDWGAGELFF. The chain is built from TRBV14 and TRBJ2-2, with a tentative D call TRBD2 (6 bases). The CDR3 totals 14 residues. Trimming removed 3 bases from V and 6 bases from J, with 11 bases in between. Germline-derived CDR1 and CDR2 are SGHDN and FVKESK.

This clone was picked up one time. The V call is TRBV6-5, the J call TRBJ1-1; 7 bases are a match to TRBD1. The CDR3 covers 15 residues. V lost 6 bases to trimming and J lost 5 bases; unmatched junction nucleotides: 12. CDR1 and CDR2 (germline): MNHEY, SVGAGI. CDR3 coding DNA: TGTGCCAGCAGCCCCTCTCGGACAGGCGGGACTGAAGCTTTCTTT. This translates into CASSPSRTGGTEAFF.

This clone showed up just a few times. V is TRBV5-4 and J is TRBJ2-7, with a possible D match to TRBD1 (5 bases). The CDR3 sequence is 12 residues long. The V end lost 3 bases, the J end lost 2 bases, and 6 bases lay between the germline ends. CDR1 is SGHNT and CDR2 is YYREEE in the germline V gene (reference sequence). The CDR3 loop is CASSSDTYEQYF. The CDR3 nucleotides read TGTGCCAGCAGCTCGGACACCTACGAGCAGTACTTC.

The chain joins TRBV10-3 to TRBJ2-2, with 11 nucleotides matching TRBD2. Unmatched junction bases numbered 3, after V lost 10 bases and J lost 5 bases. CDR3 length: 13 residues. In germline, CDR1 is ENHRY, CDR2 SYGVKD. DNA of the CDR3: TGTGCCACTAGCGGGGGGAGTACCGGGGAGCTGTTTTTT. Protein sequence: CATSGGSTGELFF.